These 14 T cell receptor beta chains originate from one sample sequenced in a study of T cell responses to AZD1222 COVID-19 vaccine. Using immunoSEQ multiplex PCR, the repertoire was profiled, and TCRdb retains in-frame clones only, with some absent. The sample holds approximately 150,000 clones; nearly 95% are singletons and the top ten take around 2.3%. Sequencing was performed on peripheral blood, taken on day 0 of AZD1222 vaccination. The receptors come from an adult in good health.

The CDR3: CAISESRGLGANVLTF. The CDR3 DNA follows: TGTGCCATCAGTGAGTCGAGGGGGCTAGGGGCCAACGTCCTGACTTTC. The genes are TRBV10-3 and TRBJ2-6, with 7 bases identical to TRBD1. Germline V gives CDR1 ENHRY, CDR2 SYGVKD. The J segment lost 4 bases and the V segment lost 0 bases, leaving 3 bases of the junction unmatched. The CDR3 loop spans 16 amino acids.

V is TRBV7-2 and J is TRBJ2-7; 8 nucleotides align to TRBD1. Germline V gene lookup returns CDR1 SGHTA and CDR2 FQGNSA. This CDR3 region has 15 residues. V trimming: 4 bases; J trimming: 4 bases; junction bases outside the gene matches: 9. The CDR3 region is CASSSPGQGIYEQYF. CDR3 in DNA: TGTGCCAGCAGCTCGCCTGGACAGGGAATTTACGAGCAGTACTTC.

V gene TRBV7-2 combines with J gene TRBJ1-1, with D maybe TRBD1 (5 bases). Trimming removed 5 bases from V and 2 bases from J, with 15 bases in between. CDR3 length: 15 residues. Germline CDR1 and CDR2: SGHTA and FQGNSA. The CDR3 region has the DNA TGTGCCAGCAGCCCCCGACAGACTACTAACACTGAAGCTTTCTTT. It yields the protein CASSPRQTTNTEAFF.

This chain uses TRBV7-8 with TRBJ2-5; perhaps TRBD2 as D (6 bases). Looked up from germline, CDR1 is SGHVS and CDR2 is FQNEAQ. The CDR3 extends over 15 amino acids. V was cut by 3 bases and J by 1 base, with 12 bases left in between. CDR3 nucleotide sequence: TGTGCCAGCAGCTTTATAGTGGGGGGCCAAGAGACCCAGTACTTC. Translation: CASSFIVGGQETQYF. The complete variable domain, with remaining parts taken from reference TRBV7-8 and TRBJ2-5, reads GAGVSQSPRYKVAKRGQDVALRCDPISGHVSLFWYQQALGQGPEFLTYFQNEAQLDKSGLPSDRFFAERPEGSVSTLKIQRTQQEDSAVYLCASSFIVGGQETQYFGPGTRLLVL.

This clone appeared a single time. V is TRBV30 and J is TRBJ1-6, with TRBD1 as a possible D gene (6 bases). Looked up from germline, CDR1 is GTSNPN and CDR2 is SVGIG (reference sequence). There are 16 residues in the CDR3. Between the trimmed V and J ends, which lost 3 bases and 0 bases, there was a span of 12 bases. CDR3 in amino acids: CAWSDRTDSYNSPLHF. CDR3 DNA sequence: TGTGCCTGGAGCGACCGGACAGACTCCTATAATTCACCCCTCCACTTT.

The rearrangement uses TRBV6-5 and TRBJ2-1; D not resolved. The V and J ends lost 5 bases and 5 bases respectively, with 16 bases between them. This CDR3 has 15 residues. Germline CDR1 and CDR2: MNHEY and SVGAGI. This CDR3 is CASSPSLSRHNEQFF. CDR3 bases: TGTGCCAGCAGTCCCTCTCTTAGCAGGCACAATGAGCAGTTCTTC.

The rearrangement joins TRBV4-3 to TRBJ1-2, with 9 bases matching TRBD1. J lost 5 bases, V lost 1 base, and 8 bases had no gene match. The CDR3 consists of 16 residues. Germline V gene lookup returns CDR1 LGHNA and CDR2 YSLEER. This CDR3 reads CASSQGALQGAYGYTF. The DNA for the CDR3 is TGCGCCAGCAGCCAAGGGGCCCTACAGGGGGCGTATGGCTACACCTTC.

This chain links TRBV28 with TRBJ2-5, with D perhaps TRBD1 (5 bases). This CDR3 is 12 amino acids long. CDR1 and CDR2 from the germline V gene are MDHEN and SYDVKM. Trimming shortened V by 10 bases and J by 5 bases, and 14 bases separated the two germline ends. CDR3 residues: CATLKGWETQYF. In DNA, the CDR3 is TGTGCCACCCTCAAGGGGTGGGAGACCCAGTACTTC.

The rearrangement links TRBV6-2 or TRBV6-3 to TRBJ2-3, with D possibly matching TRBD2 (5 bases). The CDR3 contains 15 residues. V lost 5 bases and J lost 3, with 15 bases in between. Germline CDR1 reads MNHEY; CDR2 reads SVGEGT. The CDR3 sequence: CASSPRSGWTDTQYF. CDR3 DNA: TGTGCCAGCAGTCCACGGTCGGGGTGGACAGATACGCAGTATTTT.

V usage is TRBV6-1 and J usage is TRBJ1-4, with a tentative D call TRBD1 (6 bases). The CDR3 runs to 15 residues. Germline V CDR1 and CDR2: MNHNS, SASEGT. Trimming removed 2 bases at V and 5 bases at J, with 12 bases between. The DNA for the CDR3 is TGTGCCAGCAGTGAACTTGGGGGCGTCAATGAAAAACTGTTTTTT. Translating it yields CASSELGGVNEKLFF.

The chain links TRBV7-2 to TRBJ1-3; D is unresolved. V lost 0 bases to trimming and J lost 2 bases, with 14 bases between them. CDR3 length: 17 residues. The V gene's germline CDR1 is SGHTA and CDR2 FQGNSA. The CDR3: CASSLASGGQAGNTIYF. The CDR3, as DNA: TGTGCCAGCAGCTTAGCGAGCGGAGGGCAAGCTGGAAACACCATATATTTT.

The chain combines TRBV7-8 with TRBJ2-2; TRBD2 matches at 13 bases. After removal of 5 bases from V and 5 bases from J, the junction contained 14 bases not matched to a gene. Germline V lookup: CDR1 SGHVS, CDR2 FQNEAQ. The CDR3 sequence is 19 residues long. CDR3 in DNA: TGTGCCAGCAGCCCCCACGGGACTAGCGGGAATCGTGCTACCGGGGAGCTGTTTTTT. This translates into CASSPHGTSGNRATGELFF. The full variable domain, its missing parts supplied by reference TRBV7-8 and TRBJ2-2, is GAGVSQSPRYKVAKRGQDVALRCDPISGHVSLFWYQQALGQGPEFLTYFQNEAQLDKSGLPSDRFFAERPEGSVSTLKIQRTQQEDSAVYLCASSPHGTSGNRATGELFFGEGSRLTVL.

V is TRBV27 and J is TRBJ2-1; D gene ambiguous. Looked up from germline, CDR1 is MNHEY and CDR2 is SMNVEV (reference sequence). V shed 6 bases and J shed 0 bases, with 18 bases lying between them. The CDR3 is 17 residues long. This CDR3 reads CASRITAGRSSYNEQFF. In DNA, the CDR3 is TGTGCCAGCAGAATAACAGCCGGGCGGAGCTCCTACAATGAGCAGTTCTTC.

This clone was counted a single time. This chain joins TRBV6-5 and TRBJ2-7; D remains unclear. With 10 bases removed from V and 2 bases from J, the gap between germline ends came to 9 bases. The CDR3 length is 11 residues. Germline CDR1 is MNHEY and CDR2 is SVGAGI. In DNA, the CDR3 is TGTGCCATCGAGGTCGCCTACGAGCAGTACTTC. It encodes CAIEVAYEQYF.